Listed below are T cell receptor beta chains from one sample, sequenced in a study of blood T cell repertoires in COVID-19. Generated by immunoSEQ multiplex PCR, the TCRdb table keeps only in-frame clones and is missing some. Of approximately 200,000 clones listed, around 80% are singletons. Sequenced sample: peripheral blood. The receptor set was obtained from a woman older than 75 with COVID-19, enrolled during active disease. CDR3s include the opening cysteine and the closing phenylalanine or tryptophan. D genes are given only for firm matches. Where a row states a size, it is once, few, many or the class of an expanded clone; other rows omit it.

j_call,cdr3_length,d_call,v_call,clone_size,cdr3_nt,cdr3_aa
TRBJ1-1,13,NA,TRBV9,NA,TGTGCCAGCAGCGTAGAAGGGGGCACTGAAGCTTTCTTT,CASSVEGGTEAFF
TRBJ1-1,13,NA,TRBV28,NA,TGTGCCAGCAGTTTAGGTGGTAGCGCTGAAGCTTTCTTT,CASSLGGSAEAFF
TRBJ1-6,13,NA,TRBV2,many,TGTGCCAGCACATTGGGGAGTGGGTCACCCCTCCACTTT,CASTLGSGSPLHF
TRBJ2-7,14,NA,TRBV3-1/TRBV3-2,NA,TGTGCCAGCAGCCAAGACCGGTCCGGGGTCGAGCAGTACTTC,CASSQDRSGVEQYF
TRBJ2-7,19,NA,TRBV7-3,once,TGTGCCAGCAGCTTAAAGGATGGGGGCGATAGGAAGAGGGCCTACGAGCAGTACTTC,CASSLKDGGDRKRAYEQYF
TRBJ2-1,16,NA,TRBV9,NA,TGTGCCAGCAGCGCCGGGGGGCCAGGGGCCTACAATGAGCAGTTCTTC,CASSAGGPGAYNEQFF
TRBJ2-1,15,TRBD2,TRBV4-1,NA,TGCGCCAGCAGCCAAGGGACTAGCCTCTACAATGAGCAGTTCTTC,CASSQGTSLYNEQFF
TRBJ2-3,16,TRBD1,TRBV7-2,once,TGTGCCAGCAGCCTCCGGACAGGGTCGTTAACAGATACGCAGTATTTT,CASSLRTGSLTDTQYF
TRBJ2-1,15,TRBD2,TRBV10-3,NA,TGTGCCATCAGGAGGACTAGCGGGGGAGACAATGAGCAGTTCTTC,CAIRRTSGGDNEQFF
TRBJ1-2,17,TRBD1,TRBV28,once,TGTGCCAGCAGCTCCGCTCTTCAGGGGGTTATTAACTATGGCTACACCTTC,CASSSALQGVINYGYTF
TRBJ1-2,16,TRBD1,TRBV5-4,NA,TGTGCCAGCAGCCAATGGACAGGGGGCGTTTTTTATGGCTACACCTTC,CASSQWTGGVFYGYTF
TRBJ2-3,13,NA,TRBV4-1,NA,TGCGCCAGCAGCCTACAGGGTCGAGATACGCAGTATTTT,CASSLQGRDTQYF
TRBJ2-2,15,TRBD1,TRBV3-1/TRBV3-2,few,TGTGCCAGCAGCCGGCCAGGGGGCTGGGCCGGGGAGCTGTTTTTT,CASSRPGGWAGELFF
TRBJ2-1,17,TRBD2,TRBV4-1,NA,TGCGCCAGCAGCCAAGTGTCCCGACTAGCGGGAGTCAATGAGCAGTTCTTC,CASSQVSRLAGVNEQFF
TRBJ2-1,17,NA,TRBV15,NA,TGTGCCACCAGCAGAGTTCGGAGGGCAGACCTCTACAATGAGCAGTTCTTC,CATSRVRRADLYNEQFF
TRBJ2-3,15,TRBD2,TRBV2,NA,TGTGCCAGCAGCACTAGCGGAGCTAGCACAGATACGCAGTATTTT,CASSTSGASTDTQYF
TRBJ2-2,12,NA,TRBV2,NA,TGTGCCTCAAACTCTAACACCGGGGAGCTGTTTTTT,CASNSNTGELFF